What follows are 4 T cell receptor beta chains derived from one specimen sequenced in a study of cytomegalovirus exposure and HLA in healthy donors. The study ran its PCR with 60 Vbeta and 13 Jbeta primers. Clones were sequenced by immunoSEQ multiplex PCR, and TCRdb holds only the in-frame ones, with some missing. The table shows around 150,000 clones, with about two thirds occurring only once. Sequencing was carried out using PBMCs. All receptors derive from a man aged 25-45 years in good health and CMV-seropositive.

The chain employs TRBV2 and TRBJ1-1, with unresolved D. The CDR3 length is 11 residues. Germline V gives CDR1 SNHLY, CDR2 FYNNEI. Between the trimmed V and J ends, which lost 1 base and 10 bases, there was a span of 7 bases. In nucleotides, the CDR3 is TGTGCCAGCAGTGAAGGCGAGGGAGCTTTCTTT. Translation: CASSEGEGAFF.

The chain recombines TRBV9 with TRBJ1-2; unclear D gene. The CDR3 is made up of 14 amino acids. V lost 3 bases to trimming and J lost 0 bases, with 9 bases between them. Germline V lookup: CDR1 SGDLS, CDR2 YYNGEE. CDR3 sequence: CASSASAANYGYTF. DNA of the CDR3: TGTGCCAGCAGCGCATCCGCAGCTAACTATGGCTACACCTTC.

The chain recombines TRBV9 with TRBJ2-7; 10 bases agree with TRBD1. The V gene end was trimmed by 2 bases and the J gene end by 2 bases; junction bases not matched to a gene: 4. CDR3 length: 15 residues. CDR1 and CDR2 (germline): SGDLS, YYNGEE. The CDR3 loop reads CASSVGTGAAYEQYF. DNA of the CDR3: TGTGCCAGCAGCGTCGGGACAGGGGCCGCCTACGAGCAGTACTTC.

CDR3 in amino acids: CASSPARYSGRWETQYF. In DNA, the CDR3 is TGTGCCAGCTCCCCCGCCCGTTATAGCGGGAGATGGGAGACCCAGTACTTC. This chain joins TRBV18 and TRBJ2-5; TRBD2 matches 9 bases. Germline loops: CDR1 KGHSH, CDR2 LQKENI. Trimming at V came to 6 bases and at J to 5 bases, leaving 16 bases not matched to a gene. The CDR3 has 17 amino acids.